The 12 T cell receptor beta chains below were found in one sample sequenced in a study of T cell changes during pregnancy in multiple sclerosis. Libraries were prepared by immunoSEQ multiplex PCR; TCRdb keeps only in-frame clonotypes and omits some of them. Here the sample spans 85,000 to 90,000 clones, 80% to 95% being singletons. The sample was peripheral blood, taken in the first trimester of pregnancy. Receptors were obtained from a female donor in good health, enrolled as a control in a pregnancy study.

The rearrangement links TRBV4-1 to TRBJ1-2; D remains ambiguous. This CDR3 is built from 13 residues. The germline gives CDR1 MGHRA, CDR2 YSYEKL. The V end was cut by 1 base, the J end by 6 bases, with 9 bases between. The chain's CDR3 is CASSQALGHGYTF. CDR3 DNA sequence: TGCGCCAGCAGCCAAGCTCTTGGCCATGGCTACACCTTC.

This chain connects TRBV6-5 to TRBJ2-5, with TRBD2 matching 7 bases. V lost 10 bases to trimming and J lost 5 bases; unmatched junction nucleotides: 10. From germline, CDR1 is MNHEY and CDR2 SVGAGI. The CDR3 runs 13 residues. CDR3 DNA: TGTGCCACCACGCGCGGGGGTCTGGAGACCCAGTACTTC. Translation: CATTRGGLETQYF.

This rearrangement joins TRBV11-2 to TRBJ2-7; the D gene is possibly TRBD1 (6 bases). The CDR3 spans 13 residues. The V and J ends lost 0 bases and 5 bases respectively, with 8 bases between them. Germline V gives CDR1 SGHAT, CDR2 FQNNGV. The CDR3 nucleotides read TGTGCCAGCAGCTTAGACGGGACAAACGAGCAGTACTTC. This codes for CASSLDGTNEQYF. Full variable domain (remainder filled in from reference TRBV11-2 and TRBJ2-7): EAGVAQSPRYKIIEKRQSVAFWCNPISGHATLYWYQQILGQGPKLLIQFQNNGVVDDSQLPKDRFSAERLKGVDSTLKIQPAKLEDSAVYLCASSLDGTNEQYFGPGTRLTVT.

The J gene is TRBJ1-1, the V gene TRBV5-1, with 7 positions matching TRBD1. The trim removed 4 bases at V and 11 bases at J, leaving 8 bases unmatched. The germline gives CDR1 SGHRS, CDR2 YFSETQ. The CDR3 loop spans 12 amino acids. This chain's CDR3 is CASSETGVGAFF. CDR3 bases: TGCGCCAGCAGCGAAACAGGGGTTGGGGCTTTCTTT.

The V and J genes are TRBV7-2 and TRBJ1-6; D may be TRBD1 (5 bases). The CDR3 loop spans 14 amino acids. CDR1 SGHTA and CDR2 FQGNSA come from the germline V gene. Deletions cut 2 bases from V and 14 bases from J, with 16 bases between. The CDR3 coding sequence is TGTGCCAGCAGCTTAATCCAGCCCGGGGACTCCCTCCACTTT. It specifies CASSLIQPGDSLHF.

The V and J genes are TRBV7-9 and TRBJ1-1; the D is unclear. The CDR3 is 12 residues long. The germline CDR1 and CDR2 sequences are SEHNR and FQNEAQ (reference sequence). V was cut by 2 bases and J by 7 bases, with 8 bases left in between. The DNA of the CDR3 is TGTGCCAGCAGCTTATTGATGAGTGAAGCTTTCTTT. The encoded protein is CASSLLMSEAFF.

The J gene is TRBJ2-7, the V gene TRBV29-1; TRBD2 agrees at 8 bases. Germline CDR1 and CDR2: SQVTM and ANQGSEA. The CDR3 runs 13 residues. The DNA for the CDR3 is TGCAGTGTGATGACGGGACTAGTTGCCGAGCAGTACTTC. Translating it yields CSVMTGLVAEQYF.

The rearrangement joins TRBV5-4 to TRBJ2-2, with 8 positions matching TRBD2. The CDR3 totals 16 residues. V trimming: 4 bases; J trimming: 5 bases; junction bases outside the gene matches: 10. CDR1 SGHNT and CDR2 YYREEE come from the germline V gene (reference sequence). CDR3 residues: CASSPLSGGRTGELFF. The CDR3 nucleotides read TGTGCCAGCAGCCCCCTGAGCGGGGGAAGAACCGGGGAGCTGTTTTTT.

The J gene is TRBJ2-7, the V gene TRBV29-1; 8 bases align to TRBD1. The V gene's germline CDR1 is SQVTM and CDR2 ANQGSEA. The CDR3 covers 13 residues. The V and J ends lost 6 bases and 6 bases, in that order; junction bases with no gene match: 10. CDR3 amino acids: CSVYRTGTAEQYF. The DNA for the CDR3 is TGCAGCGTGTACCGGACAGGGACTGCCGAGCAGTACTTC.

The V call is TRBV2, the J call TRBJ1-3; no definite D call. Germline CDR1 reads SNHLY; CDR2 reads FYNNEI. The ends were cut back, 3 bases at V and 0 bases at J, with 12 bases in the middle. The CDR3 length is 16 residues. For the CDR3, the DNA is TGTGCCAGCAGTGAGGAGGGCCCTAGCTCTGGAAACACCATATATTTT. Its protein product is CASSEEGPSSGNTIYF.

The chain has TRBV6-5 and TRBJ1-2; D uncertain. The CDR3 has 12 amino acids. Germline CDR1 is MNHEY and CDR2 is SVGAGI. The V end was cut by 5 bases, the J end by 8 bases, with 12 bases between. This CDR3 is CASSPDTGGYTF. The CDR3 coding sequence is TGTGCCAGCAGTCCAGACACGGGGGGCTACACCTTC.

The rearrangement links TRBV5-1 to TRBJ1-1; 8 bases are shared with TRBD1. The CDR3 length is 15 residues. Germline trimming cut 0 bases from V and 9 bases from J; bases unmatched to any gene: 10. Germline V gene lookup returns CDR1 SGHRS and CDR2 YFSETQ. The CDR3 loop reads CASSLGGTGEPKAFF. The CDR3 DNA is TGCGCCAGCAGCTTGGGAGGGACAGGAGAACCAAAAGCTTTCTTT.